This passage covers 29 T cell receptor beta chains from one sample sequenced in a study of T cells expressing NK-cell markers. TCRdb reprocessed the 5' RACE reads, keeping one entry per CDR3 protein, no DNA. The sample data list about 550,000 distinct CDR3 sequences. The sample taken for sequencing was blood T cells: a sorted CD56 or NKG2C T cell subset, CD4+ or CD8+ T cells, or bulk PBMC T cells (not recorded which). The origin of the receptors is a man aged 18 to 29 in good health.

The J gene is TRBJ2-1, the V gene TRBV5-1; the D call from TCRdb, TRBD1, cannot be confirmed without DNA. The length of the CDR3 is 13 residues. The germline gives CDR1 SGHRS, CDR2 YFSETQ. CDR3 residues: CASARDRGIEQFF.

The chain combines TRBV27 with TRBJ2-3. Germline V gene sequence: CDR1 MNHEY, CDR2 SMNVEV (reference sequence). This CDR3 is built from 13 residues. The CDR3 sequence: CASSFRGSDTQYF.

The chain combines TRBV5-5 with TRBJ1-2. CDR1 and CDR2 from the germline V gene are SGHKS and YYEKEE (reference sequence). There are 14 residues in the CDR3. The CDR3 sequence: CASSSAGTDYGYTF.

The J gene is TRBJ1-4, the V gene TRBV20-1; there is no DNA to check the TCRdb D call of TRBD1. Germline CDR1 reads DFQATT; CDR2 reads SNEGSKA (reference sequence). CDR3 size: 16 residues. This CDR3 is CSARSRQGGVDEKLFF.

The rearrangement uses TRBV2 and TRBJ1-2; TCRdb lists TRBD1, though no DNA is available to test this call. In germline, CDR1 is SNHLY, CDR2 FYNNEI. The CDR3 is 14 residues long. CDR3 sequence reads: CASKNAGTVYGYTF.

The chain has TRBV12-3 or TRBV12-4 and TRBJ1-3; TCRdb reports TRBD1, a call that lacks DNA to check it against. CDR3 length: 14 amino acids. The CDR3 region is CASSPTGTGNTIYF.

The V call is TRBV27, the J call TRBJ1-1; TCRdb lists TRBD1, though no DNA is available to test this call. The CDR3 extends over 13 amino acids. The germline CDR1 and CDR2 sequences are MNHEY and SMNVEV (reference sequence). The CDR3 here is CASGRGANTEAFF.

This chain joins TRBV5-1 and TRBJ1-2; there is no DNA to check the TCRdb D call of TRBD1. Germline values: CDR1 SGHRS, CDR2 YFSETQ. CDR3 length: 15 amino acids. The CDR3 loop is CASSSTLGQNYGYTF.

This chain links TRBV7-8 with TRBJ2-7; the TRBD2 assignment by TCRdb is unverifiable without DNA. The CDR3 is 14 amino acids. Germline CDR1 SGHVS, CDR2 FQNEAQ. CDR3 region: CASRWTSGSYEQYF.

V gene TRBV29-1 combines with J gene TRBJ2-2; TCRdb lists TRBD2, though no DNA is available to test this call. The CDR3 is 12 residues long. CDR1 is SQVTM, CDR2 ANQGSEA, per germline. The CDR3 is CSGGPYTGELFF.

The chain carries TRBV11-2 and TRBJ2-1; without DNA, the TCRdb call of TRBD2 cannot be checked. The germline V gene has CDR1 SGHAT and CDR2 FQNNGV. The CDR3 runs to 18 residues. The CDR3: CASSLVFRLAGEINEQFF. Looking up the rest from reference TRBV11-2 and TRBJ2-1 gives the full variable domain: EAGVAQSPRYKIIEKRQSVAFWCNPISGHATLYWYQQILGQGPKLLIQFQNNGVVDDSQLPKDRFSAERLKGVDSTLKIQPAKLEDSAVYLCASSLVFRLAGEINEQFFGPGTRLTVL.

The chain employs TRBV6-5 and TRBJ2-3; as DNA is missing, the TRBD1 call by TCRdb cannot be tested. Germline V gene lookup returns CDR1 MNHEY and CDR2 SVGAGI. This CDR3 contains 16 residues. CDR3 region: CASSYLHGGSTDTQYF.

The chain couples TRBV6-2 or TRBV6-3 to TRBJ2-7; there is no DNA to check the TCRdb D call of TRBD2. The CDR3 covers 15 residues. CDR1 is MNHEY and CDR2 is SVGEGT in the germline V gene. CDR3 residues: CASKLSRLAAYEQYF.

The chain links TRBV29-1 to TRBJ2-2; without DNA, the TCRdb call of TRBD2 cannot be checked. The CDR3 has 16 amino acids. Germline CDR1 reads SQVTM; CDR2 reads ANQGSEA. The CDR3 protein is CSVEGPGLTNTGELFF.

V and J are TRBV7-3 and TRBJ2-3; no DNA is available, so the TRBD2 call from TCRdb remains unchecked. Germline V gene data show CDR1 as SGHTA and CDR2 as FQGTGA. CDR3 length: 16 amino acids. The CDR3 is CASSMRGSGSADTQYF.

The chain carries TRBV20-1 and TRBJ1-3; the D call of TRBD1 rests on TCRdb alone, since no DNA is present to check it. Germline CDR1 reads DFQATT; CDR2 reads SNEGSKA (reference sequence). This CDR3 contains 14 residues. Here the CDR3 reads CSATGTGAGNTIYF.

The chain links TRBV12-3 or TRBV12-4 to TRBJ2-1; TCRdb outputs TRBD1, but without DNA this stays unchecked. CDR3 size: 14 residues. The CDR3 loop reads CASTRLGAHNEQFF.

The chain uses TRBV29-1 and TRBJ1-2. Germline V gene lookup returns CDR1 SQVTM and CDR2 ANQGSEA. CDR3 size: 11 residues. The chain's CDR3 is CSVVGIGGYTF.

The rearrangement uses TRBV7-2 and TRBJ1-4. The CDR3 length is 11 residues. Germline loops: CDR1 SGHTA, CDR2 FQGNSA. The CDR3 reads CALGIGEKLFF.

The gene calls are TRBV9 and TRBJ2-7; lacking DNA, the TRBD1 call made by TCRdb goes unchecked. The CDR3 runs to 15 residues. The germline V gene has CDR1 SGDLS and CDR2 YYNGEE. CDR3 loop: CASSVGNAGINEQYF. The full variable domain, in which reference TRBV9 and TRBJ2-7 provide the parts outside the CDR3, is DSGVTQTPKHLITATGQRVTLRCSPRSGDLSVYWYQQSLDQGLQFLIQYYNGEERAKGNILERFSAQQFPDLHSELNLSSLELGDSALYFCASSVGNAGINEQYFGPGTRLTVT.

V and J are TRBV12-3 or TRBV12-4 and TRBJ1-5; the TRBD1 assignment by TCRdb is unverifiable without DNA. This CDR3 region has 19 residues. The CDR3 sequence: CASSPKGQGADYSNQPQHF.

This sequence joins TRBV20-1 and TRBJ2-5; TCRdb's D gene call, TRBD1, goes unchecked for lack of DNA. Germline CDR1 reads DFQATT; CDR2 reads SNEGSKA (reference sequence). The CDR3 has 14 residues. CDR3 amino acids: CSARGPVGGETQYF.

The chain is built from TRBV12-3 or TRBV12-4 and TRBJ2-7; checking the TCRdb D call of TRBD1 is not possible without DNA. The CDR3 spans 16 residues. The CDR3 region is CASSYRRGETYREQYF.

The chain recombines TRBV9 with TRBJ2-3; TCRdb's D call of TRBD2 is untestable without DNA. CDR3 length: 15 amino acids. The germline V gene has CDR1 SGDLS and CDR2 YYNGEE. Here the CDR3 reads CASSVEEGRTDTQYF. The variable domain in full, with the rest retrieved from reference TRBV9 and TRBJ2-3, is DSGVTQTPKHLITATGQRVTLRCSPRSGDLSVYWYQQSLDQGLQFLIQYYNGEERAKGNILERFSAQQFPDLHSELNLSSLELGDSALYFCASSVEEGRTDTQYFGPGTRLTVL.

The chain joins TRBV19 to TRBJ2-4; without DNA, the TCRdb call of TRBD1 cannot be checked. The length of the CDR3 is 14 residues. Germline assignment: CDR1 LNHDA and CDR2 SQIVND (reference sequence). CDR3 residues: CATTHQGVENIQYF. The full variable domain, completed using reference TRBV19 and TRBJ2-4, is DGGITQSPKYLFRKEGQNVTLSCEQNLNHDAMYWYRQDPGQGLRLIYYSQIVNDFQKGDIAEGYSVSREKKESFPLTVTSAQKNPTAFYLCATTHQGVENIQYFGAGTRLSVL.

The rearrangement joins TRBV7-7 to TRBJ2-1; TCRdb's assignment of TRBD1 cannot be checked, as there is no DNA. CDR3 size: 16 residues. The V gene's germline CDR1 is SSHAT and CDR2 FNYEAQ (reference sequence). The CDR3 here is CASSPEQGNGNNEQFF.

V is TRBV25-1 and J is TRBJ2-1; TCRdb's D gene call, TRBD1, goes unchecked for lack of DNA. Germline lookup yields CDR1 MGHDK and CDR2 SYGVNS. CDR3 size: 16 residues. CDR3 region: CASSELGTAERNEQFF.

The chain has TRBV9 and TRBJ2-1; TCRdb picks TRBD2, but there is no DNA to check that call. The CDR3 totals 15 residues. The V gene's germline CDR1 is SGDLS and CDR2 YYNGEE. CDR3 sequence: CASSELAGPYNEQFF. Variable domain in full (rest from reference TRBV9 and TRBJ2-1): DSGVTQTPKHLITATGQRVTLRCSPRSGDLSVYWYQQSLDQGLQFLIQYYNGEERAKGNILERFSAQQFPDLHSELNLSSLELGDSALYFCASSELAGPYNEQFFGPGTRLTVL.

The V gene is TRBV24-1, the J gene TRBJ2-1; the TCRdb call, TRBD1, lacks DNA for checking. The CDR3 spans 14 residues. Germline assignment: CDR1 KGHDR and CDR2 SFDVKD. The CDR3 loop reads CATRNGGAYNEQFF.